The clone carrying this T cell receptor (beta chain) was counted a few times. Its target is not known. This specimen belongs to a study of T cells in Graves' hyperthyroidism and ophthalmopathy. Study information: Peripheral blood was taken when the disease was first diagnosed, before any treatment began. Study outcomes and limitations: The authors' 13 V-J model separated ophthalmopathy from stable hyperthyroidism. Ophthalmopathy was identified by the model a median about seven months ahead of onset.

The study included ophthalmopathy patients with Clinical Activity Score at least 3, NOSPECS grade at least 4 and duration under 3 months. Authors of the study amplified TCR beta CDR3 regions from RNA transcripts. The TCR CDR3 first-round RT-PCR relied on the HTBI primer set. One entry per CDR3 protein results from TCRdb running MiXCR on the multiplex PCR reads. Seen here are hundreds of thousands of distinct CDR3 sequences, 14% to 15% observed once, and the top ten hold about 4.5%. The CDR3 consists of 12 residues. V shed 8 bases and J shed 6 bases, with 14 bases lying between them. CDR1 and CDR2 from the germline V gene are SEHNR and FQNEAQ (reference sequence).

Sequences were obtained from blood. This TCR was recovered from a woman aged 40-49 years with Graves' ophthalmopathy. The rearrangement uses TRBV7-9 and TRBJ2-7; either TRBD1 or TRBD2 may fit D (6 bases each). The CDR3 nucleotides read TGTGCCAGCGGCAGCGAGGGGGGCGAGCAGTACTTC. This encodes CASGSEGGEQYF. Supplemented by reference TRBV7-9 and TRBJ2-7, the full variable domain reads DTGVSQNPRHKITKRGQNVTFRCDPISEHNRLYWYRQTLGQGPEFLTYFQNEAQLEKSRLLSDRFSAERPKGSFSTLEIQRTEQGDSAMYLCASGSEGGEQYFGPGTRLTVT.